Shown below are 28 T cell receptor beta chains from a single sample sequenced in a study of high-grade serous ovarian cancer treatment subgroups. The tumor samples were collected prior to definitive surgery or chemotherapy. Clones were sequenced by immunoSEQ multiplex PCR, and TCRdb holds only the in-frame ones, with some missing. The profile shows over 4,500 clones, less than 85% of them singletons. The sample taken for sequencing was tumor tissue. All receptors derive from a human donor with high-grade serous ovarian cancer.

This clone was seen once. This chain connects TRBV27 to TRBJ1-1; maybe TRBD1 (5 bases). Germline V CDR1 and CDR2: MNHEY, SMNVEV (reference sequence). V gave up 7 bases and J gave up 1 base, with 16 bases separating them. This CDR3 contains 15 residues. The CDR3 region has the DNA TGTGCCAGCAATCCGAGGCCGGGGGGGAACACTGAAGCTTTCTTT. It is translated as CASNPRPGGNTEAFF.

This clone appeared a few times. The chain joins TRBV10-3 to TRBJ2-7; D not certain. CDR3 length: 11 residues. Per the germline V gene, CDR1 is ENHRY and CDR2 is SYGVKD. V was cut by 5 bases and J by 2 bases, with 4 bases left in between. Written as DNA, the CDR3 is TGTGCCATCAGTCCTGCCTACGAGCAGTACTTC. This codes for CAISPAYEQYF.

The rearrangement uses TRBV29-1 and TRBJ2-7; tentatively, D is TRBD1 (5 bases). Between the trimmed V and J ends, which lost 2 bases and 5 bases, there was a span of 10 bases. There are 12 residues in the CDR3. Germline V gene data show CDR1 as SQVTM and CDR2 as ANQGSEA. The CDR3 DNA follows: TGCAGCGTTGAATGGTCACAGGACGAGCAGTACTTC. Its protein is CSVEWSQDEQYF.

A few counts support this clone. The chain's CDR3 is CASSLAEGRKTQYF. In DNA, the CDR3 is TGCGCCAGCAGCTTGGCCGAGGGTAGAAAGACCCAGTACTTC. The chain recombines TRBV5-1 with TRBJ2-5; possible D gene TRBD2, 5 bases. Germline lookup yields CDR1 SGHRS and CDR2 YFSETQ. V lost 0 bases and J 6 bases, leaving 12 bases between the germline ends. CDR3 length: 14 amino acids.

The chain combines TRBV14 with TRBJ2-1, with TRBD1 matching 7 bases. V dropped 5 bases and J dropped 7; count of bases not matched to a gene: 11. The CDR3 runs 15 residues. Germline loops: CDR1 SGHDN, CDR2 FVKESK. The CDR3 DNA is TGTGCCAGCAGCTCTATAGGGGGCGGACTTAATGAGCAGTTCTTC. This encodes CASSSIGGGLNEQFF.

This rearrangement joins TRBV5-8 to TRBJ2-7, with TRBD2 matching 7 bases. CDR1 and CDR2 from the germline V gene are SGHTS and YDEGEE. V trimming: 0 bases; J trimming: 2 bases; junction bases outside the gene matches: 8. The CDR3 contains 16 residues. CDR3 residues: CASSLGGEGITYEQYF. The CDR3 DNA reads TGTGCCAGCAGCTTGGGGGGGGAGGGGATCACCTACGAGCAGTACTTC.

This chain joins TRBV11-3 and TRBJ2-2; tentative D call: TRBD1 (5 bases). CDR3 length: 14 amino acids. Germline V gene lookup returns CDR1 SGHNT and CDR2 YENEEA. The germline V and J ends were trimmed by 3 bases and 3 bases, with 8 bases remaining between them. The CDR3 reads CASSFQGYTGELFF. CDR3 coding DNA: TGTGCCAGCAGCTTTCAGGGATACACCGGGGAGCTGTTTTTT. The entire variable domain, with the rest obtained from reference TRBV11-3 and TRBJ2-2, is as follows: EAGVVQSPRYKIIEKKQPVAFWCNPISGHNTLYWYLQNLGQGPELLIRYENEEAVDDSQLPKDRFSAERLKGVDSTLKIQPAELGDSAVYLCASSFQGYTGELFFGEGSRLTVL.

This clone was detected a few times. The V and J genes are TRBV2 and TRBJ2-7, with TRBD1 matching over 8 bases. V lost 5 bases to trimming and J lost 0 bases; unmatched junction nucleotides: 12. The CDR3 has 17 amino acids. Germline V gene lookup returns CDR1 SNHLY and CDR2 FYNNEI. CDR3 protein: CASSYGPGGRSSYEQYF. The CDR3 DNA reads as TGTGCCAGCAGTTACGGACCAGGGGGCCGCAGCTCCTACGAGCAGTACTTC.

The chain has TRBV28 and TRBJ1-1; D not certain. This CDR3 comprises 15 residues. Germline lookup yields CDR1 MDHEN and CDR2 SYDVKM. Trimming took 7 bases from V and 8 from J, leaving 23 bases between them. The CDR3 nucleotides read TGTGCCAGCAAAGAGGCCTTAATGTATGAACAGGAAGCTTTCTTT. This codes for CASKEALMYEQEAFF.

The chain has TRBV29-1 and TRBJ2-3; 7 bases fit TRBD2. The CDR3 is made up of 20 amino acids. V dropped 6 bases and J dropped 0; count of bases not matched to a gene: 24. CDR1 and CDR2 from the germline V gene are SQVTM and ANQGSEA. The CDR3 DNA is TGCAGCGTGAAGAATTGGGGGGGGAAAACAATCATTTCTAGCACAGATACGCAGTATTTT. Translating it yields CSVKNWGGKTIISSTDTQYF.

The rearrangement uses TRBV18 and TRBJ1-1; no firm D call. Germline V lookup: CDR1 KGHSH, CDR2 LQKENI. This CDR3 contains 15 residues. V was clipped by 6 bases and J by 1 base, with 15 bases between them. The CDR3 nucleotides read TGTGCCAGCTCCCGCACGCGGACGGCGAACACTGAAGCTTTCTTT. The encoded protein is CASSRTRTANTEAFF.

The CDR3 sequence: CASSIRTGRDNEKLFF. The CDR3 DNA is TGTGCCAGTAGTATAAGAACGGGACGGGATAATGAAAAACTGTTTTTT. The chain joins TRBV19 to TRBJ1-4; a possible D gene is TRBD1 (5 bases). The CDR3 totals 16 residues. Trimming took off 2 bases at V and 4 bases at J, with 14 bases between the two ends. Germline-derived CDR1 and CDR2 are LNHDA and SQIVND (reference sequence).

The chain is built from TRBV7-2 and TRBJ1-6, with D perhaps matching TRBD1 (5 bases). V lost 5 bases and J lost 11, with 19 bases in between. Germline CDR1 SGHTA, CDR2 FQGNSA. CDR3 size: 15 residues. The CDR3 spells CASSPYLQGSTPLHF. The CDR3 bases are TGTGCCAGCAGCCCATACCTTCAGGGCAGCACACCCCTCCACTTT.

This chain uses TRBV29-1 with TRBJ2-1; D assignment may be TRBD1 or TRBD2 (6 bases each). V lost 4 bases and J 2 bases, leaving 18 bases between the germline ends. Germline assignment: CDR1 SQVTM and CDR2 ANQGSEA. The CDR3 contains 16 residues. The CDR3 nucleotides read TGCAGCGTTGTGGGGAGCGACAGGAGGGCCTACAATGAGCAGTTCTTC. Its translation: CSVVGSDRRAYNEQFF.

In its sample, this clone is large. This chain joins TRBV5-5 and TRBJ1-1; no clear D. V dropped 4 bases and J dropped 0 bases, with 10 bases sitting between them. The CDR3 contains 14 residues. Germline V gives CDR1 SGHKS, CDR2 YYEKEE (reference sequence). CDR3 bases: TGTGCCAGCAGCCTCCAGAAGATGAACACTGAAGCTTTCTTT. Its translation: CASSLQKMNTEAFF.

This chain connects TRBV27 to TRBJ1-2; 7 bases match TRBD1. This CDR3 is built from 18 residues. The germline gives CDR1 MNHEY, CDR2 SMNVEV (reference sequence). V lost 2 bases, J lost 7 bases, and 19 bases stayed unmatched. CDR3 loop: CASSLRAVLGGQWFGYTF. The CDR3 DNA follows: TGTGCCAGCAGTTTACGGGCCGTGTTAGGGGGACAGTGGTTTGGCTACACCTTC.

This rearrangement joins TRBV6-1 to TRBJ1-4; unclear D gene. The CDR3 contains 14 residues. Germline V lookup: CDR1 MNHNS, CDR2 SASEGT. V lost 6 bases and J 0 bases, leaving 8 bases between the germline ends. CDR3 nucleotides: TGTGCCAGCAGGGACCGAGCAACTAATGAAAAACTGTTTTTT. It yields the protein CASRDRATNEKLFF.

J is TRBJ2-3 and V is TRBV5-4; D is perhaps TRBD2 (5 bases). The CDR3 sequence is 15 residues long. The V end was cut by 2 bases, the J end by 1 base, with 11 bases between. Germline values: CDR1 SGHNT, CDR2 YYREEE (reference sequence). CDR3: CASSFPSPGTDTQYF. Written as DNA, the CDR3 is TGTGCCAGCAGCTTCCCTAGCCCCGGCACAGATACGCAGTATTTT.

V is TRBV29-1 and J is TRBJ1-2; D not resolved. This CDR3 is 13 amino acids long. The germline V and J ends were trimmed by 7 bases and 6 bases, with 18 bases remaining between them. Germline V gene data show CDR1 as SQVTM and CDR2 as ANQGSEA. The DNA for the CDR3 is TGCAGCGCAGAGAGGGTGCCCCGACATGGCTACACCTTC. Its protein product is CSAERVPRHGYTF.

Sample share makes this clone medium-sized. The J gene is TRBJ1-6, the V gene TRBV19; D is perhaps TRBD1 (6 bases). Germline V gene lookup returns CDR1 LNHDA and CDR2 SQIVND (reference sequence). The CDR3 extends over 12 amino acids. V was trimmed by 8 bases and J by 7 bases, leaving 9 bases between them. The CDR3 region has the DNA TGTGCCAGTCGGACAGAAAATTCACCCCTCCACTTT. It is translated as CASRTENSPLHF. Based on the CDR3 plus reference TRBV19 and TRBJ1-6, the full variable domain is DGGITQSPKYLFRKEGQNVTLSCEQNLNHDAMYWYRQDPGQGLRLIYYSQIVNDFQKGDIAEGYSVSREKKESFPLTVTSAQKNPTAFYLCASRTENSPLHFGNGTRLTVT.

The CDR3 region is CASSLVPGQGLNTEAFF. The CDR3 region has the DNA TGCGCCAGCAGCTTAGTCCCGGGACAGGGTTTGAACACTGAAGCTTTCTTT. The V gene is TRBV5-1, the J gene TRBJ1-1; TRBD1 agrees at 9 bases. The CDR3 has 17 amino acids. The trim removed 2 bases at V and 0 bases at J, leaving 8 bases unmatched. Germline V gene sequence: CDR1 SGHRS, CDR2 YFSETQ.

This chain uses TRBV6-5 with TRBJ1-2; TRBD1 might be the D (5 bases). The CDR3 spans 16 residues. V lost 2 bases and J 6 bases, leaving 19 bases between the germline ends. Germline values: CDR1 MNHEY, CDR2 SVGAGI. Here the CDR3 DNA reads TGTGCCAGCAGTTACGTAGGACAAGGGACTAGGGATGGCTACACCTTC. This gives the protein CASSYVGQGTRDGYTF.

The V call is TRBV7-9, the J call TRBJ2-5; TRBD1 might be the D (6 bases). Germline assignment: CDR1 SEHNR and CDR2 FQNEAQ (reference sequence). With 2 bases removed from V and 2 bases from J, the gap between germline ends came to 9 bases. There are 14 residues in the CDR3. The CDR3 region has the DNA TGTGCCAGCAGCTTAAGAACAGGGCAAGAGACCCAGTACTTC. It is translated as CASSLRTGQETQYF.

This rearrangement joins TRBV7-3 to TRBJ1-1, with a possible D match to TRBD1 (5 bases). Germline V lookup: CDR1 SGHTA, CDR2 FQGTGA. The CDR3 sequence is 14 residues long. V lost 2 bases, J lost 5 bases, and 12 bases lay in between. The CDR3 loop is CASSLQGGRTEAFF. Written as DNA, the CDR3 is TGTGCCAGCAGCTTACAGGGCGGGCGGACTGAAGCTTTCTTT.

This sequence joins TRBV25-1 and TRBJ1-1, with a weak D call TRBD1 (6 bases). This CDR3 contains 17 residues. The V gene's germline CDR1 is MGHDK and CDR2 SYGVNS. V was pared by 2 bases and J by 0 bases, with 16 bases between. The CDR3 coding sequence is TGTGCCAGCAGTGAACTGGGACACAAATACATGAACACTGAAGCTTTCTTT. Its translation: CASSELGHKYMNTEAFF.

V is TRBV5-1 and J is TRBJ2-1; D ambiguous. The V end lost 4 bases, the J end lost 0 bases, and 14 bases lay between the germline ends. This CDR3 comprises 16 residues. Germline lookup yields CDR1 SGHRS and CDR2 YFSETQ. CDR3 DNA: TGCGCCAGCAGCGACATTCCAAGAAGCTCCTACAATGAGCAGTTCTTC. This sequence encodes CASSDIPRSSYNEQFF.

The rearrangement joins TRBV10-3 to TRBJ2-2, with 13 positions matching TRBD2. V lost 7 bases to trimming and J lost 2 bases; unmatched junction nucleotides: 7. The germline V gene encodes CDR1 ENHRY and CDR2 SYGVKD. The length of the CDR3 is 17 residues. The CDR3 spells CAITETSGGGNTGELFF. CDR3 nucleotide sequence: TGTGCCATCACGGAAACTAGCGGGGGGGGAAACACCGGGGAGCTGTTTTTT.

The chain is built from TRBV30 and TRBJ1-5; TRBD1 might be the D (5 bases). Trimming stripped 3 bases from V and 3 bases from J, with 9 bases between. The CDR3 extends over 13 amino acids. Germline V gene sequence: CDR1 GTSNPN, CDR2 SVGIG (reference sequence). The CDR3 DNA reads TGTGCCTGGAGGGGCAGGGCCAATCAGCCCCAGCATTTT. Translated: CAWRGRANQPQHF.